Here is one T cell receptor (beta chain) with its context. Assay used: immunoSEQ multiplex PCR; TCRdb lists only in-frame clones, some missing. The repertoire holds about 15,000 clones, approximately 87% seen once, with roughly 10% in the top ten. These data come from a study of control samples from healthy donors and cancer patients. This TCR came from an older woman with colorectal cancer. The material sequenced was PBMCs.

DNA for the CDR3: TGTGCCAGCAGCTTAGGGGCTGACTATGGCTACACCTTC. Translating it yields CASSLGADYGYTF. The chain is built from TRBV7-9 and TRBJ1-2; D is unresolved. CDR3 length: 13 amino acids. Germline V gene data show CDR1 as SEHNR and CDR2 as FQNEAQ (reference sequence). V was cut by 1 base and J by 3 bases, with 6 bases left in between.